A selection of T cell receptor beta chains follows, all from one sample in a study of CD8 T cells in Susac syndrome. TCRdb itself ran the immunoSEQ multiplex PCR reads through MiXCR, one entry per CDR3 protein. The table has around 130,000 distinct CDR3 sequences, 90% to 95% seen once. Input material: CD4+ T cells from PBMCs. These receptors were collected from a human donor in good health. CDR3s include the opening cysteine and the closing phenylalanine or tryptophan. The D gene is left open where the match is weak. Size is stated for part of the rows, as once, few or many counts, or as a class when the clone is expanded.

>TRBV2|.|TRBJ2-7|.
TGTGCCAGCAGAGGATCAATGGGCGAGCAGTACTTC
CASRGSMGEQYF
>TRBV20-1|.|TRBJ2-2|.
TGCAGTGCTAGAGAAATTAACAGGCGTTTGAACACCGGGGAGCTGTTTTTT
CSAREINRRLNTGELFF
>TRBV29-1|.|TRBJ2-1|.
TGCAGCGTGGTACCGAGGGCCCACAATGAGCAGTTCTTC
CSVVPRAHNEQFF
>TRBV21-1|.|TRBJ1-5|.
TGTGCCAGCAGCGCATTGGCGGGCGGTAGCAATCAGCCCCAGCATTTT
CASSALAGGSNQPQHF
>TRBV28|.|TRBJ2-3|.
TGTGCCAGCAGTTTAACGTCAGATACGCAGTATTTT
CASSLTSDTQYF
>TRBV29-1|.|TRBJ2-4|.
TGCAGCGTCCGACAGCTCCTAGCCAAAAACATTCAGTACTTC
CSVRQLLAKNIQYF
>TRBV3-1|.|TRBJ2-1|.
TGTGCCAGCAGCCAAACCCATGAGCAGTTCTTC
CASSQTHEQFF
>TRBV27|.|TRBJ2-7|.
TGTGCCAGCAGTTTCTTCTCCGGGACTGGAGTTTGGGAGCAGTACTTC
CASSFFSGTGVWEQYF
>TRBV7-9|.|TRBJ2-7|.
TGTGCCAGCAGCTTAGAGGCAGGGGTAAACGAGCAGTACTTC
CASSLEAGVNEQYF
>TRBV20-1|once|TRBJ1-4|.
TGCAGTGCACACGCGGTGACTAATGAAAAACTGTTTTTT
CSAHAVTNEKLFF
>TRBV5-1|.|TRBJ1-1|.
TGCGCCAGCAGCTCTCTCGTTAGTTCGACAGAGAACACTGAAGCTTTCTTT
CASSSLVSSTENTEAFF
>TRBV29-1|.|TRBJ1-5|.
TGCAGCGTTGAGTCTGGGAGGTCCCAGCATTTT
CSVESGRSQHF
>TRBV29-1|.|TRBJ2-1|.
TGCAGCGTTGACAATGAGCAGTTCTTC
CSVDNEQFF
>TRBV27|.|TRBJ2-2|.
TGTGCCAGCACATTCCTAGCAACGGCCGGGGAGCTGTTTTTT
CASTFLATAGELFF
>TRBV5-6|.|TRBJ1-5|.
TGTGCCAGCAGCGGCGGGGGTTTCGGCAATCAGCCCCAGCATTTT
CASSGGGFGNQPQHF
>TRBV2|.|TRBJ2-1|.
TGTGCCAGCAGTGAGGAGGGTCTGCAGTTCTTC
CASSEEGLQFF
>TRBV19|.|TRBJ2-1|TRBD1
TGTGCCAGTAGTACGGGTGGGGACAGGGGTCGACGGGAGCAGTTCTTC
CASSTGGDRGRREQFF
>TRBV20-1|once|TRBJ2-7|.
TGCAGTGCTAGAGGTGGGACGGAGACCTACGAGCAGTACTTC
CSARGGTETYEQYF
>TRBV19|.|TRBJ2-2|.
TGTGCCAGTAGTATGGCCCCAGAGGGAACCGGGGAGCTGTTTTTT
CASSMAPEGTGELFF